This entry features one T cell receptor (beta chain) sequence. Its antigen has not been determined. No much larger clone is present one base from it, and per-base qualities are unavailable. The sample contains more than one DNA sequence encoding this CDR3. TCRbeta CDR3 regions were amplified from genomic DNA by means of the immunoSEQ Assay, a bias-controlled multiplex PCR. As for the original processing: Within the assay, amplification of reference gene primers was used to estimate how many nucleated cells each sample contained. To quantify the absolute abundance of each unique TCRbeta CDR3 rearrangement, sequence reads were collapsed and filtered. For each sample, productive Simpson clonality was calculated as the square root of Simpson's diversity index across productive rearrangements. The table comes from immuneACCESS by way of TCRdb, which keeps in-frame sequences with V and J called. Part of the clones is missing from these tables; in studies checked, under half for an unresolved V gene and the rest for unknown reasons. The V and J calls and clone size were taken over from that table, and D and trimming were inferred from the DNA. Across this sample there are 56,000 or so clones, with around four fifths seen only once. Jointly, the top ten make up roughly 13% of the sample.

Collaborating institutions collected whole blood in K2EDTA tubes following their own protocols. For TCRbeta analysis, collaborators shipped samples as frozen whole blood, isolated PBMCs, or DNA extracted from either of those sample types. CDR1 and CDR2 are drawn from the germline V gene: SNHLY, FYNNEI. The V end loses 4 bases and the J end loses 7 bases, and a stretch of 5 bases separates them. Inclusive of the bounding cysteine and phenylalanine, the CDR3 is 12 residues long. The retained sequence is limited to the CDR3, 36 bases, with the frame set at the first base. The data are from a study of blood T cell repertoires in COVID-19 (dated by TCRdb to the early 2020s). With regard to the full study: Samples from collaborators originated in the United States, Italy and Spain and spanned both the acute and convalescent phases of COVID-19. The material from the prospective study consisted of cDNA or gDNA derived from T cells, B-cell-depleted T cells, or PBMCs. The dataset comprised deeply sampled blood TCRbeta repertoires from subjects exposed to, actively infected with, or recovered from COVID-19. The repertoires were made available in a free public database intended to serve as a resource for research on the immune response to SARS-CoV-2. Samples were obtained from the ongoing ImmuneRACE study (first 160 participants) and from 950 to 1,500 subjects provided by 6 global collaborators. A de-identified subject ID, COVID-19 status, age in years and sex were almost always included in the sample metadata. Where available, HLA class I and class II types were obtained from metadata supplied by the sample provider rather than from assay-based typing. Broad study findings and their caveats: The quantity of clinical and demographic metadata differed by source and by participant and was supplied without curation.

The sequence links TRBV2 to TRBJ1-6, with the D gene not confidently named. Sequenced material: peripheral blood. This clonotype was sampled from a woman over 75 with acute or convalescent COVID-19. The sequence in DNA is TGTGCCAGCAGTGGACAAAATTCACCCCTCCACTTT. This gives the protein CASSGQNSPLHF.